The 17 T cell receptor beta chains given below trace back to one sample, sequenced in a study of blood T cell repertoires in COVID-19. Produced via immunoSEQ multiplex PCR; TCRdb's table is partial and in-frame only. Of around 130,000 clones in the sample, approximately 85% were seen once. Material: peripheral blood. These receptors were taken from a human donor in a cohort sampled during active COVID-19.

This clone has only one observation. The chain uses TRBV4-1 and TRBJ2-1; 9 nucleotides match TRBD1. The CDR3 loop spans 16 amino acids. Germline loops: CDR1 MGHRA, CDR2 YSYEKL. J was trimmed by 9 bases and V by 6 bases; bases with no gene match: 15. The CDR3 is CASSPGTGRGYGEQFF. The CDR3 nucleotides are TGCGCCAGCAGTCCTGGGACAGGGAGGGGATACGGTGAGCAGTTCTTC.

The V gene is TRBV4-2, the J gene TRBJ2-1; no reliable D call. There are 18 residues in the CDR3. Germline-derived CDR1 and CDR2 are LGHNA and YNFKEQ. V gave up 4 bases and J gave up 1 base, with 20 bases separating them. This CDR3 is CASSPSTSYGLSYNEQFF. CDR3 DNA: TGTGCCAGCAGCCCGTCAACGTCTTATGGCCTGTCCTACAATGAGCAGTTCTTC.

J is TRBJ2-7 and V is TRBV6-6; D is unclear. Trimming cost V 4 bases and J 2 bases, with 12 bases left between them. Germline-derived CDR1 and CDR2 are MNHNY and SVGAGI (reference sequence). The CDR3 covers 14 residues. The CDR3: CASSLALSAYEQYF. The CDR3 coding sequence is TGTGCCAGCAGTTTAGCCCTCTCGGCCTACGAGCAGTACTTC.

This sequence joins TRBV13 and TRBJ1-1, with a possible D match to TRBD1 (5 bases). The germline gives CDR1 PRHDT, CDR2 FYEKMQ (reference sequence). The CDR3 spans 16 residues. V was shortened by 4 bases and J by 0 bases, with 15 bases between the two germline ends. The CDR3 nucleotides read TGTGCCAGCAGCTCCCTACGACTCAGGGTGAACACTGAAGCTTTCTTT. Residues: CASSSLRLRVNTEAFF.

The CDR3 bases are TGTGCCAGTACCGAGATAACCGGGACAGCGGGCCAGCCCCAGCATTTT. This sequence encodes CASTEITGTAGQPQHF. The V gene is TRBV19, the J gene TRBJ1-5; TRBD1 agrees at 7 bases. CDR1 is LNHDA and CDR2 is SQIVND in the germline V gene (reference sequence). V was pared by 7 bases and J by 7 bases, with 16 bases of the junction left unmatched. The CDR3 spans 16 residues. The full variable domain, with the rest looked up from reference TRBV19 and TRBJ1-5, is DGGITQSPKYLFRKEGQNVTLSCEQNLNHDAMYWYRQDPGQGLRLIYYSQIVNDFQKGDIAEGYSVSREKKESFPLTVTSAQKNPTAFYLCASTEITGTAGQPQHFGDGTRLSIL.

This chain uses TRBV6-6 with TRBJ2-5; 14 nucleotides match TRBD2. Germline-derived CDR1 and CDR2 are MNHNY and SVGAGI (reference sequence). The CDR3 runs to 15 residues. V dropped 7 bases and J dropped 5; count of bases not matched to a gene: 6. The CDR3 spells CASTRLAGGRETQYF. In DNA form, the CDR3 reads TGTGCCAGCACCAGACTAGCGGGGGGGCGGGAGACCCAGTACTTC.

The CDR3 DNA sequence: TGCGCCAGCAGCCCGGACAGCCTCTTTAATTCACCCCTCCACTTT. Its translation is CASSPDSLFNSPLHF. The J gene is TRBJ1-6, the V gene TRBV5-1, with D tentatively TRBD1 (6 bases). The germline V gene has CDR1 SGHRS and CDR2 YFSETQ. V was trimmed by 4 bases and J by 6 bases, leaving 14 bases between them. CDR3 length equals 15 residues.

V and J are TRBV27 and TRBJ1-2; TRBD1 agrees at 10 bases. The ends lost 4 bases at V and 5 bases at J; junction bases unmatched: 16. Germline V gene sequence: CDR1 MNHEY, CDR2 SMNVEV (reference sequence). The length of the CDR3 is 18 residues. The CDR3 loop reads CASSSKGTGTGVEYGYTF. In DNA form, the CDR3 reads TGTGCCAGCAGTTCGAAGGGCACAGGGACAGGGGTTGAGTATGGCTACACCTTC.

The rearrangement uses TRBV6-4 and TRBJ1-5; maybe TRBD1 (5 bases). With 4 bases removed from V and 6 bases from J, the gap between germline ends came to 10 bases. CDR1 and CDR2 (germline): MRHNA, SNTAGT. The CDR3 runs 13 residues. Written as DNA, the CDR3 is TGTGCCAGCAGTGGGGGCCTAGGTCAGCCCCAGCATTTT. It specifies CASSGGLGQPQHF.

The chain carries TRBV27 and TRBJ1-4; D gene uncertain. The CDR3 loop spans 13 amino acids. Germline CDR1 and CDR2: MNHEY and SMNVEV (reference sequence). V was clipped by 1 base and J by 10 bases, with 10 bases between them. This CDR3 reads CASSLCLLGKLFF. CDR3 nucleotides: TGTGCCAGCAGTTTATGCCTCCTAGGAAAACTGTTTTTT. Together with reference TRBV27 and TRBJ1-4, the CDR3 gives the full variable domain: EAQVTQNPRYLITVTGKKLTVTCSQNMNHEYMSWYRQDPGLGLRQIYYSMNVEVTDKGDVPEGYKVSRKEKRNFPLILESPSPNQTSLYFCASSLCLLGKLFFGSGTQLSVL.

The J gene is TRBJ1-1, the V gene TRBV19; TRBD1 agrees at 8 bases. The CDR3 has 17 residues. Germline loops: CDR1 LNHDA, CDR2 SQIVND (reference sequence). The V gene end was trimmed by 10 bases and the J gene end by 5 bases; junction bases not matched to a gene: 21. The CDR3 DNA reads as TGTGCCACCCTACCTCGACCACAAACAGGGGGGACTACTGAAGCTTTCTTT. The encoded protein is CATLPRPQTGGTTEAFF.

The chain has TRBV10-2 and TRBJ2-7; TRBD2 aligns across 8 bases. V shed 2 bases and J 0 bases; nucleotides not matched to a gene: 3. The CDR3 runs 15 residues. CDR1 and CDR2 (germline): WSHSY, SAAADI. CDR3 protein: CASSEPRGVSYEQYF. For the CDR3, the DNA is TGCGCCAGCAGTGAGCCGCGGGGGGTCTCCTACGAGCAGTACTTC.

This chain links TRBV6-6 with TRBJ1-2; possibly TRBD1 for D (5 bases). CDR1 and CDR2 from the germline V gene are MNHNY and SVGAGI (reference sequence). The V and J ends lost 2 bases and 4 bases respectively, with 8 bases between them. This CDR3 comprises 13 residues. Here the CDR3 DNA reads TGTGCCAGCAGTTACGGCGGGGCCTATGGCTACACCTTC. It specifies CASSYGGAYGYTF.

CDR3 DNA: TGTGCCAGCGGTCGGGGACAGGCCTATATAGGCAATCAGCCCCAGCATTTT. As protein: CASGRGQAYIGNQPQHF. The chain is built from TRBV6-6 and TRBJ1-5; 8 bases fit TRBD1. The germline V gene has CDR1 MNHNY and CDR2 SVGAGI (reference sequence). V shed 8 bases, J shed 2 bases, and the junction held 14 bases outside the gene matches. This CDR3 spans 17 amino acids.

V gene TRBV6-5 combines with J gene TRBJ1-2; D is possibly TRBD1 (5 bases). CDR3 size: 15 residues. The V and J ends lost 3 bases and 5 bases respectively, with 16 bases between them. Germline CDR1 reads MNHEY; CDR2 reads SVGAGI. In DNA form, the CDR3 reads TGTGCCAGCAGTTATGGGGCATCGAGCGCTTATGGCTACACCTTC. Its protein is CASSYGASSAYGYTF.

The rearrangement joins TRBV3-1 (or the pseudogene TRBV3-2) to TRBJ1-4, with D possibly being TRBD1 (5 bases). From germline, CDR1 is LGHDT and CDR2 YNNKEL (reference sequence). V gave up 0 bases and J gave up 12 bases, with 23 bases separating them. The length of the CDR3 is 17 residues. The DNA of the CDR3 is TGTGCCAGCAGCCAAGAAGCTTCGGGACTTACCCTAGCGGAACTGTTTTTT. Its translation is CASSQEASGLTLAELFF.

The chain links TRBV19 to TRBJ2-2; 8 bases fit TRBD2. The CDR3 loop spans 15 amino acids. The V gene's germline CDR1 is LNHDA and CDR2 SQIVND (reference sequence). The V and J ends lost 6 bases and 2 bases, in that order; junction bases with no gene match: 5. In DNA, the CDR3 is TGTGCCAGTAGCGGACTAGCAGCAAACACCGGGGAGCTGTTTTTT. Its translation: CASSGLAANTGELFF.